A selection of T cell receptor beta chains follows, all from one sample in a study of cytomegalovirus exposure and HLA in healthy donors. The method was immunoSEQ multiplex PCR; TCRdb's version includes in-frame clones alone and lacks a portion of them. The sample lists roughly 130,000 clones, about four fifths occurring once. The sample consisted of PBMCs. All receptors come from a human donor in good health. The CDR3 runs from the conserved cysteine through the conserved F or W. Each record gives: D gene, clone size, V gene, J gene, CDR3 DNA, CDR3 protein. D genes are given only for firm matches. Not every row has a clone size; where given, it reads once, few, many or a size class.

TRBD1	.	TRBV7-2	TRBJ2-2	TGTGCCAGCAGCCCAGGGACAGGGGGAACCGGGGAGCTGTTTTTT	CASSPGTGGTGELFF
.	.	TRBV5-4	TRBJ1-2	TGTGCCAGCAGCTTGGGGGGCGGCCCCGCCTACACCTTC	CASSLGGGPAYTF
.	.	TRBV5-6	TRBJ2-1	TGTGCCAGCAGCTCCTGGCCTCCAGGGATCGTCCCCTACAATGAGCAGTTCTTC	CASSSWPPGIVPYNEQFF
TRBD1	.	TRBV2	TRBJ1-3	TGTGCCAGTGATACAGGGGTCTCTGGAAACACCATATATTTT	CASDTGVSGNTIYF
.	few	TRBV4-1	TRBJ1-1	TGCGCCAGCAGCCAGGGGGGGAGGAACACTGAAGCTTTCTTT	CASSQGGRNTEAFF
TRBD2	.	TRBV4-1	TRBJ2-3	TGCGCCAGCAGCCATTCCGGGACTAGCGGGGCCACAGATACGCAGTATTTT	CASSHSGTSGATDTQYF
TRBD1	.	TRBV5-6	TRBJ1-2	TGTGCCAGCAGGGCCGGGACAGTCTCGACCAGGATCTATGGCTACACCTTC	CASRAGTVSTRIYGYTF
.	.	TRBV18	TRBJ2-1	TGTGCCAGCTCGCCACGAGGGCTTCCCCTTACCAATGAGCAGTTCTTC	CASSPRGLPLTNEQFF
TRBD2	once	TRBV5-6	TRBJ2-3	TGTGCCAGCAGCTTCCTGGGACTAGCTGCCAGAGATACGCAGTATTTT	CASSFLGLAARDTQYF
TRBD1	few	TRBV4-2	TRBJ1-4	TGTGCCAGCAGCCTGGACAGGGCGAATGAAAAACTGTTTTTT	CASSLDRANEKLFF
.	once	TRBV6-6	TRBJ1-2	TGTGCCAGCAGACGGGAAATGAACTATGGCTACACCTTC	CASRREMNYGYTF
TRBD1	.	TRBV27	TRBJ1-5	TGTGCCAGCAGTTACAGGGGTTACGGTCAGCCCCAGCATTTT	CASSYRGYGQPQHF
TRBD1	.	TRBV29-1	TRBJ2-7	TGCAGCGTCCAGGGGGCCTACGAGCAGTACTTC	CSVQGAYEQYF
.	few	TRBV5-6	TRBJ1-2	TGTGCCAGCAGCTCCGGACAGAAGGCTTATGGCTACACCTTC	CASSSGQKAYGYTF
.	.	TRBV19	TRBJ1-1	TGTGCCAGTAGTTCCCCCGGAGGGACCTTCGAAGCTTTCTTT	CASSSPGGTFEAFF
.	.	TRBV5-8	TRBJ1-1	TGTGCCAGCAGCTCCAGGGTTCGTGGCACTGAAGCTTTCTTT	CASSSRVRGTEAFF
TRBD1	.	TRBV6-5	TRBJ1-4	TGTGCCAGCAGTTACGGGGGACAGATTAATGAAAAACTGTTTTTT	CASSYGGQINEKLFF
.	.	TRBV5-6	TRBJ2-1	TGTGCCAGCAGCCTAGGAAGTTCTTACAATGAGCAGTTCTTC	CASSLGSSYNEQFF
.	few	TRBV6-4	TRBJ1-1	TGTGCCAGCCCCCCGACCTCGGGGGCTGAAGCTTTCTTT	CASPPTSGAEAFF
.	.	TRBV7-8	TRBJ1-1	TGTGCCAGCAGCTTAGCTCAGGGGAACACTGAAGCTTTCTTT	CASSLAQGNTEAFF
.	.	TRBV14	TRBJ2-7	TGTGCCAGCAGCCCAACAGGAGTCGAGCAGTACTTC	CASSPTGVEQYF
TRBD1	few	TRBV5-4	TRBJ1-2	TGTGCCAGCAGCTTGCGACAGGGAAGTATTGGGGGCTACACCTTC	CASSLRQGSIGGYTF
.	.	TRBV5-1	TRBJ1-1	TGCGCCAGCAGCTTGAGGGACAATTTGAACACTGAAGCTTTCTTT	CASSLRDNLNTEAFF
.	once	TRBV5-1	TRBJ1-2	TGCGCCAGCAGCGGGGAGGGCAACTATGGCTACACCTTC	CASSGEGNYGYTF
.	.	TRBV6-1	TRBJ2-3	TGTGCCAGCAGTTGGGACACAGGCACAGATACGCAGTATTTT	CASSWDTGTDTQYF
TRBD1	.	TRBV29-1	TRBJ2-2	TGCAGCGGAGCACAGGGGACCCCCACCGGGGAGCTGTTTTTT	CSGAQGTPTGELFF
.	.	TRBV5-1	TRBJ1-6	TGCGCCAGCAGCTTGCAAGGACAGTATAATTCACCCCTCCACTTT	CASSLQGQYNSPLHF
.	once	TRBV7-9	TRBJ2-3	TGTGCCAGCAGCCCGGACAAATTCACAGATACGCAGTATTTT	CASSPDKFTDTQYF
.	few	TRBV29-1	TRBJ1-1	TGCAGCGTTTATAGTCAGGGCGGGGGCACTGAAGCTTTCTTT	CSVYSQGGGTEAFF
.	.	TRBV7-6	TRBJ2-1	TGTGCCAGCAGCTTAGCGGGGGGGCCTTATGAGCAGTTCTTC	CASSLAGGPYEQFF
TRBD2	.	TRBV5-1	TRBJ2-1	TGCGCCAGCAGCTTGGATCCGGCTAGCGGGGGGGCCGATATGATCTTC	CASSLDPASGGADMIF
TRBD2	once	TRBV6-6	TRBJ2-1	TGTGCCAGCAGAATTAGCGGGGGGTACAATGAGCAGTTCTTC	CASRISGGYNEQFF
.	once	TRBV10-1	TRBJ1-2	TGCGCCAGCAGTGAATCTAGGTACTATGGCTACACCTTC	CASSESRYYGYTF
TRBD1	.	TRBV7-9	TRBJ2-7	TGTTCCAGCAATCCGGGACAGGAACTTCCGCAGTACTTC	CSSNPGQELPQYF
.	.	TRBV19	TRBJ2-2	TGTGCCAGTAGTATTGGGGGCAGCGTGAACACCGGGGAGCTGTTTTTT	CASSIGGSVNTGELFF
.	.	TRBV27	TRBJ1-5	TGTGCCAGCAGTAGAGAGGGTAGGCAGCCCCAGCATTTT	CASSREGRQPQHF
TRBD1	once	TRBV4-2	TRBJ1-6	TGTGCCAGCAGCCAGTGGGGACAGACACCCCTCCACTTT	CASSQWGQTPLHF
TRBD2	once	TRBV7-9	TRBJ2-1	TGTGCCAGCAGCCCTCCCACTAGCGGGGGCTACAATGAGCAGTTCTTC	CASSPPTSGGYNEQFF
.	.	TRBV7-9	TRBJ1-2	TGTGCCAGTAACAGGGCTAACTATGGCTACACCTTC	CASNRANYGYTF
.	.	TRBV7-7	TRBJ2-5	TGTGCTAGCAGCCCCTCTCGGGGGGCAGAGACCCAGTACTTC	CASSPSRGAETQYF
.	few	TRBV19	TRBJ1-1	TGTGCCAGTAGATTCCTCGCGGGGAACACTGAAGCTTTCTTT	CASRFLAGNTEAFF
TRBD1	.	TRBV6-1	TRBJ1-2	TGTGCCAGCAGTGAAGACAGGGGGCTTATTTATGGCTACACCTTC	CASSEDRGLIYGYTF
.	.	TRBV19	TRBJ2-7	TGTGCCAGTAGTTCGACAGCCCTCTCCTACGAGCAGTACTTC	CASSSTALSYEQYF
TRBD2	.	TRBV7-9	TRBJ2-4	TGTGCCAGCAACGAGCGGGGGGGGGAAAACATTCAGTACTTC	CASNERGGENIQYF
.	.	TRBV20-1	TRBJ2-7	TGCAGCGCGAAGGAGGTCTACGAGCAGTACTTC	CSAKEVYEQYF
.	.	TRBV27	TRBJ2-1	TGTGCCAGCAGTTTATTGGCCTTGAGGGTCCCCAATGAGCAGTTCTTC	CASSLLALRVPNEQFF
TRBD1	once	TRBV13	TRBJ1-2	TGTGCCAGCAGCCAACAGGGGCTGGGTGGCTACACCTTC	CASSQQGLGGYTF
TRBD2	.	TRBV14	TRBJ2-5	TGTGCCAGCAGCCAAGAGGGCGGCGGGGGGGCCGACGAGACCCAGTACTTC	CASSQEGGGGADETQYF
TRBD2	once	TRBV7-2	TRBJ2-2	TGTGCCAGCAGCCAGCGGGGGGGCCGTTTCGGGGAGCTGTTTTTT	CASSQRGGRFGELFF
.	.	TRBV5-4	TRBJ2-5	TGTGCCACCCGCCTCCGGGTGCAAGAGACCCAGTACTTC	CATRLRVQETQYF
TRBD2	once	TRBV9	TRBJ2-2	TGTGCCAGCAGCGTAGGTAGCGGGGGGGCCATCACCGGGGAGCTGTTTTTT	CASSVGSGGAITGELFF
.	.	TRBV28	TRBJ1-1	TGTGCCAGCAGTTTGTGGGAGGCGCTGAACACTGAAGCTTTCTTT	CASSLWEALNTEAFF
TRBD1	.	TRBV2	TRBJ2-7	TGTGCCAGAGGACAGGGATTCTACGAGCAGTACTTC	CARGQGFYEQYF